These 26 T cell receptor beta chains share one sample of origin, sequenced in a study of OX40 agonist ivuxolimab in advanced cancers. The table came from immunoSEQ multiplex PCR; TCRdb's copy has only in-frame clones and leaves some out. The sample lists about 86,000 clones, 91% seen once, with roughly 9.3% in the top ten. This sample comprised CD4+ or CD8+ T cells sorted from blood, obtained in a trial of the OX40 agonist ivuxolimab. These receptors all stem from an adult with an advanced solid tumor such as melanoma, head and neck, liver or kidney cancer.

In its sample, this clone was seen once. The V and J genes are TRBV10-1 and TRBJ2-5, with D unresolved. Per germline, CDR1 WNHNN and CDR2 SYGVQD (reference sequence). The CDR3 is 13 amino acids. V shed 0 bases and J shed 5 bases, with 7 bases lying between them. The DNA for the CDR3 is TGCGCCAGCAGTGAGTCTGGAAGGGAGACCCAGTACTTC. The encoded protein is CASSESGRETQYF.

The chain joins TRBV6-1 to TRBJ2-3, with TRBD1 identical over 10 bases. Germline V CDR1 and CDR2: MNHNS, SASEGT. The CDR3 has 14 amino acids. After removal of 10 bases from V and 2 bases from J, the junction contained 6 bases not matched to a gene. CDR3 DNA sequence: TGTGCCACCCGGGACAGGGGCCTCACAGATACGCAGTATTTT. As protein: CATRDRGLTDTQYF.

The gene calls are TRBV19 and TRBJ1-2, with D tentatively TRBD1 (5 bases). The CDR3 covers 15 residues. With 7 bases removed from V and 1 base from J, the gap between germline ends came to 16 bases. Germline CDR1 is LNHDA and CDR2 is SQIVND (reference sequence). In nucleotides, the CDR3 is TGTGCCAGTACCCCCACAGGCCAATTTAACTATGGCTACACCTTC. This codes for CASTPTGQFNYGYTF.

CDR3 residues: CASSLGLRAKNIQYF. CDR3 sequence (DNA): TGTGCCAGCAGCTTGGGACTGAGAGCCAAAAACATTCAGTACTTC. The gene calls are TRBV6-5 and TRBJ2-4; D is perhaps TRBD2 (6 bases). Per germline, CDR1 MNHEY and CDR2 SVGAGI. Trimming took off 6 bases at V and 0 bases at J, with 12 bases between the two ends. There are 15 residues in the CDR3.

The chain uses TRBV4-1 and TRBJ2-7; D is undetermined. This CDR3 contains 15 residues. The germline V and J ends were trimmed by 4 bases and 3 bases, with 16 bases remaining between them. Germline CDR1 and CDR2: MGHRA and YSYEKL. In nucleotides, the CDR3 is TGCGCCAGCAGCCGCGCCTCAGACTCGTTCTACGAGCAGTACTTC. This codes for CASSRASDSFYEQYF.

The V gene is TRBV19, the J gene TRBJ2-1; TRBD1 agrees at 9 bases. V was clipped by 6 bases and J by 3 bases; unmatched bases: 3. This CDR3 has 14 amino acids. Looked up from germline, CDR1 is LNHDA and CDR2 is SQIVND (reference sequence). CDR3 DNA: TGTGCCAGTAGCCCGGGACAGGGCTACAATGAGCAGTTCTTC. Amino acid sequence: CASSPGQGYNEQFF.

The rearrangement uses TRBV11-2 and TRBJ2-5; D gene unclear. Trimming took 7 bases from V and 2 from J, leaving 14 bases between them. CDR1 and CDR2 from the germline V gene are SGHAT and FQNNGV. The length of the CDR3 is 14 residues. Here the CDR3 reads CASTRNAGQETQYF. The CDR3 coding sequence is TGTGCCAGCACCCGAAACGCTGGACAAGAGACCCAGTACTTC. The full variable domain, in which reference TRBV11-2 and TRBJ2-5 provide the parts outside the CDR3, is EAGVAQSPRYKIIEKRQSVAFWCNPISGHATLYWYQQILGQGPKLLIQFQNNGVVDDSQLPKDRFSAERLKGVDSTLKIQPAKLEDSAVYLCASTRNAGQETQYFGPGTRLLVL.

The chain links TRBV28 to TRBJ1-5; TRBD1 is a possible D gene (6 bases). The CDR3 has 16 residues. Germline values: CDR1 MDHEN, CDR2 SYDVKM. Trimming pared 4 bases from V and 4 bases from J, leaving 17 bases between. As DNA, the CDR3 is TGTGCCAGCAGTTCGGTAAGGGGGTCGGGGAATCAGCCCCAGCATTTT. Translating it yields CASSSVRGSGNQPQHF. Together with reference TRBV28 and TRBJ1-5, the CDR3 gives the full variable domain: DVKVTQSSRYLVKRTGEKVFLECVQDMDHENMFWYRQDPGLGLRLIYFSYDVKMKEKGDIPEGYSVSREKKERFSLILESASTNQTSMYLCASSSVRGSGNQPQHFGDGTRLSIL.

This chain joins TRBV10-3 and TRBJ2-7; 9 bases match TRBD2. V was pared by 6 bases and J by 6 bases, with 9 bases of the junction left unmatched. The V gene's germline CDR1 is ENHRY and CDR2 SYGVKD. The CDR3 consists of 14 residues. The CDR3 nucleotides are TGTGCCATCAGGAAAAGCGGGAGGTCCCTCGAGCAGTACTTC. Translation gives CAIRKSGRSLEQYF.

The chain recombines TRBV5-1 with TRBJ1-2, with TRBD1 matching 9 bases. The junction had 12 bases not matched to a gene; V was cut back by 4 bases and J by 8 bases. The CDR3 has 15 residues. Per the germline V gene, CDR1 is SGHRS and CDR2 is YFSETQ. CDR3 DNA: TGCGCCAGCAGCCCGGCCCCGGGACAGGGTTTGGGCTACACCTTC. It is translated as CASSPAPGQGLGYTF.

This chain links TRBV7-9 with TRBJ2-3, with D perhaps matching TRBD2 (5 bases). With 4 bases removed from V and 3 bases from J, the gap between germline ends came to 11 bases. The CDR3 extends over 14 amino acids. CDR1 is SEHNR, CDR2 FQNEAQ, per germline (reference sequence). The CDR3 region has the DNA TGTGCCAGCAGCTCAGACTACCCTACAGATACGCAGTATTTT. Residues: CASSSDYPTDTQYF.

V gene TRBV10-2 combines with J gene TRBJ1-1, with D maybe TRBD1 (5 bases). The CDR3 contains 14 residues. Between the trimmed V and J ends, which lost 10 bases and 0 bases, there was a span of 15 bases. Germline V gene data show CDR1 as WSHSY and CDR2 as SAAADI. The CDR3 bases are TGCGCCACATCACCGACAGCGATGAACACTGAAGCTTTCTTT. Its translation is CATSPTAMNTEAFF.

This clone was counted only a few times. The chain carries TRBV19 and TRBJ2-7; 8 bases map to TRBD1. Trimming removed 5 bases from V and 1 base from J; junction bases left unmatched: 4. The CDR3 has 14 residues. Germline V gene data show CDR1 as LNHDA and CDR2 as SQIVND (reference sequence). CDR3 in amino acids: CASSLRTGSYEQYF. DNA for the CDR3: TGTGCCAGTAGTCTAAGGACAGGGTCCTACGAGCAGTACTTC.

A few counts support this clone. The chain employs TRBV13 and TRBJ1-2; no clear D. CDR3 size: 12 residues. V shed 1 base and J shed 8 bases, with 8 bases lying between them. Germline V gene sequence: CDR1 PRHDT, CDR2 FYEKMQ (reference sequence). The CDR3 spells CASSLVRGGYTF. CDR3 nucleotide sequence: TGTGCCAGCAGCTTAGTGCGGGGAGGCTACACCTTC.

The V and J genes are TRBV6-1 and TRBJ2-7; 9 bases match TRBD1. Trimming at V came to 6 bases and at J to 2 bases, leaving 2 bases not matched to a gene. Germline assignment: CDR1 MNHNS and CDR2 SASEGT. The CDR3 sequence is 13 residues long. CDR3 sequence: CASRGTGPYEQYF. In DNA form, the CDR3 reads TGTGCCAGCAGGGGGACAGGGCCCTACGAGCAGTACTTC.

J is TRBJ2-5 and V is TRBV5-1, with 8 positions matching TRBD1. The J call is in doubt because the DNA end fits TRBJ2-7 better. CDR1 is SGHRS, CDR2 YFSETQ, per germline. This CDR3 region has 13 residues. CDR3 sequence (DNA): TGCGCCAGCAGCTACGGACAGGGAGACGAGCAGTACTTC. This sequence encodes CASSYGQGDEQYF.

V gene TRBV5-6 combines with J gene TRBJ1-1; tentative D call: TRBD1 (6 bases). This CDR3 region has 13 residues. V shed 3 bases and J shed 8 bases, with 14 bases lying between them. Germline V gene lookup returns CDR1 SGHDT and CDR2 YYEEEE. CDR3 amino acids: CASSSQGVREAFF. In nucleotides, the CDR3 is TGTGCCAGCAGCTCACAGGGAGTAAGGGAAGCTTTCTTT.

The chain combines TRBV7-9 with TRBJ2-3; a possible D gene is TRBD2 (7 bases). The CDR3 is 16 residues long. The V end was cut by 5 bases, the J end by 5 bases, with 20 bases between. Per germline, CDR1 SEHNR and CDR2 FQNEAQ (reference sequence). CDR3 DNA: TGTGCCAGCAGCCCCCGGAGGGGGGGGGAAGGAGATACGCAGTATTTT. The encoded protein is CASSPRRGGEGDTQYF.

The V gene is TRBV15, the J gene TRBJ2-7; 7 nucleotides match TRBD1. Germline CDR1 reads LNHNV; CDR2 reads YYDKDF (reference sequence). The J segment lost 6 bases and the V segment lost 1 base, leaving 12 bases of the junction unmatched. The CDR3 is 16 residues long. As DNA, the CDR3 is TGTGCCACCAGCAGAGGGGCGACAGGGTCCAACGCCGAGCAGTACTTC. It yields the protein CATSRGATGSNAEQYF. Supplemented by reference TRBV15 and TRBJ2-7, the full variable domain reads DAMVIQNPRYQVTQFGKPVTLSCSQTLNHNVMYWYQQKSSQAPKLLFHYYDKDFNNEADTPDNFQSRRPNTSFCFLDIRSPGLGDTAMYLCATSRGATGSNAEQYFGPGTRLTVT.

CDR3 region: CASSLGVNGELFF. The CDR3 DNA reads TGCGCCAGCAGCTTGGGAGTTAACGGGGAGCTGTTTTTT. The rearrangement links TRBV5-1 to TRBJ2-2; D gene unclear. V was cut by 0 bases and J by 7 bases, with 7 bases left in between. The CDR3 has 13 amino acids. CDR1 is SGHRS and CDR2 is YFSETQ in the germline V gene.

This chain uses TRBV6-5 with TRBJ1-5, with D possibly matching TRBD1 (5 bases). V was clipped by 6 bases and J by 13 bases, with 22 bases between them. Germline CDR1 and CDR2: MNHEY and SVGAGI. The CDR3 contains 14 residues. The CDR3 here is CASRRSGLTKHQHF. In DNA form, the CDR3 reads TGTGCCAGCAGGCGCTCGGGGCTGACCAAACATCAGCATTTT.

As for this clone: The junction differs from germline at one of its ends, possibly a read error. This chain joins TRBV6-6 and TRBJ2-7; no clear D. Germline lookup yields CDR1 MNHNY and CDR2 SVGAGI (reference sequence). The CDR3 loop spans 14 amino acids. The CDR3, as DNA: TGTGCCATCAGTGCCGAGGCTAGTTCCTACGAGCAGTACTTC. Protein: CAISAEASSYEQYF.

The genes are TRBV6-4 and TRBJ1-1, with D possibly being TRBD1 (6 bases). The ends were cut back, 2 bases at V and 6 bases at J, with 13 bases in the middle. The CDR3 extends over 14 amino acids. Germline CDR1 and CDR2: MRHNA and SNTAGT. The CDR3 sequence is CASSDPRQVSEAFF. In DNA form, the CDR3 reads TGTGCCAGCAGTGACCCTAGACAGGTCTCTGAAGCTTTCTTT.

The chain has TRBV6-1 and TRBJ1-3; D remains ambiguous. The germline V gene has CDR1 MNHNS and CDR2 SASEGT. V lost 8 bases, J lost 4 bases, and 9 bases lay in between. This CDR3 contains 12 residues. The CDR3 loop reads CASLDLGNTIYF. The CDR3 nucleotides are TGTGCCAGCTTGGACTTGGGAAACACCATATATTTT.

The CDR3 DNA is TGCGCCAGCAGCCTACTGGGACTAGCGGGAAACCCTCAGTTCTTC. Translation gives CASSLLGLAGNPQFF. V is TRBV4-1 and J is TRBJ2-1; 13 positions match TRBD2. Losses at the gene ends were 4 bases for V and 13 bases for J; bases not matched to a gene: 10. This CDR3 is built from 15 residues. Germline V gene lookup returns CDR1 MGHRA and CDR2 YSYEKL.

Remarks on this clone: A read error may produce the germline difference seen at one junction end. The chain uses TRBV10-3 and TRBJ1-6; D may be TRBD1 (6 bases). CDR1 ENHRY and CDR2 SYGVKD come from the germline V gene. This CDR3 is 15 amino acids long. CDR3 amino acids: CAISPDRSYNPPLHF. DNA for the CDR3: TGTGCCATCAGTCCGGACAGATCGTATAATCCACCCCTCCACTTT.